The T cell receptor beta chain under discussion was sequenced for a study of beta chain features in type 1 diabetes. General study points: Since sequencing was performed on cDNA, cells with high TCR expression could be over-represented. Shorter templates might be favored by PCR, and equally so in patients and in controls.

This clone has a handful of counts. Its specificity is unknown. Expressed TCRB transcripts were sequenced because the isolated RNA had all been reverse transcribed beforehand. Assay: immunoSEQ multiplex PCR; the TCRdb copy retains only in-frame clones and omits some. Of about 340,000 clones in the sample, less than 9.5% are singletons; the top ten hold 0.44%. The CDR3 runs 15 residues. Trimming cost V 1 base and J 2 bases, with 11 bases left between them. Germline lookup yields CDR1 SGHTA and CDR2 FQGNSA. Based on CD45RO/CCR7/CD25/CD127/CD95/CD27, CD4+ regulatory, stem cell-like memory, naive and central memory cells were sorted. Sort purity for all populations was recorded as exceeding 98%.

V usage is TRBV7-2 and J usage is TRBJ2-5; unclear D gene. The TCR sequence derives from a woman aged 18-35 years in good health. The sequenced sample consisted of central memory CD4+ T cells from blood. In DNA, the CDR3 is TGTGCCAGCAGCTTAGGGCCATTGGGGCAAGAGACCCAGTACTTC. This codes for CASSLGPLGQETQYF.